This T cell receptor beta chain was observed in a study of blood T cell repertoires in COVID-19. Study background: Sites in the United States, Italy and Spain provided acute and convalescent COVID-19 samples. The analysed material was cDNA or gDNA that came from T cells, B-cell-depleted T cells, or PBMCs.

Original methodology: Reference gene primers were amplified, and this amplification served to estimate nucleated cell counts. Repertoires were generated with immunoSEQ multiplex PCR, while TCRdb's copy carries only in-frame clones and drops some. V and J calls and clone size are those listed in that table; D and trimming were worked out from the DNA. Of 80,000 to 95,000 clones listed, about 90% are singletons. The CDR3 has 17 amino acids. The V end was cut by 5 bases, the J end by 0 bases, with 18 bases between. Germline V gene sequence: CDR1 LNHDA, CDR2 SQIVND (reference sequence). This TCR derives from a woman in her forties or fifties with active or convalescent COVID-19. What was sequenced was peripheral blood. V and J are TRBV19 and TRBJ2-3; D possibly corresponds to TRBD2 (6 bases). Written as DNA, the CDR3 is TGTGCCAGTAGTGGACGTGCTGGCGGGGCTAGCACAGATACGCAGTATTTT. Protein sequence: CASSGRAGGASTDTQYF.